This TCR beta chain comes out of a study of T cell responses to AZD1222 COVID-19 vaccine. The method was immunoSEQ multiplex PCR; TCRdb's version includes in-frame clones alone and lacks a portion of them. The table shows over 85,000 clones, with over 75% occurring only once. General study results and limits: Across the whole spike, CD4 TCRs peaked at regions 160-218 and 743-854. Donors were mostly white British, more females; clonal diversity possibly underestimated.

About this clone: Its antigen remains unknown.

The trim removed 5 bases at V and 0 bases at J, leaving 4 bases unmatched. Germline values: CDR1 SEHNR, CDR2 FQNEAQ (reference sequence). The CDR3 extends over 16 amino acids. The TCR comes from an adult in good health. Source: peripheral blood, taken on day 0 of AZD1222 vaccination. V and J are TRBV7-9 and TRBJ2-5, with 12 bases aligning to TRBD2. DNA for the CDR3: TGTGCCAGCAGCCCCCGGACTAGCGGGAACCAAGAGACCCAGTACTTC. As protein: CASSPRTSGNQETQYF. The variable domain in full, with the rest retrieved from reference TRBV7-9 and TRBJ2-5, is DTGVSQNPRHKITKRGQNVTFRCDPISEHNRLYWYRQTLGQGPEFLTYFQNEAQLEKSRLLSDRFSAERPKGSFSTLEIQRTEQGDSAMYLCASSPRTSGNQETQYFGPGTRLLVL.